Sequencing of this T cell receptor (beta chain) was carried out in a study of blood T cell repertoires in COVID-19. Overall study context: Donors in the United States, Italy and Spain gave samples during acute or convalescent COVID-19.

Assay: immunoSEQ multiplex PCR; the TCRdb copy retains only in-frame clones and omits some. Of under 350,000 clones in the sample, roughly 87% were seen once. The CDR3 runs to 12 residues. Germline-derived CDR1 and CDR2 are LGHDT and YNNKEL (reference sequence). V was clipped by 1 base and J by 5 bases, with 6 bases between them. This clone was recorded only once. The sample has other DNA sequences that encode this CDR3 too. This receptor was obtained from a human donor in a cohort sampled during active COVID-19. This rearrangement joins TRBV3-1 (or the pseudogene TRBV3-2) to TRBJ2-7, with D unresolved. Sequenced material: peripheral blood. The CDR3 loop is CASSQAGNEQYF. The CDR3 DNA reads as TGTGCCAGCAGCCAAGCCGGTAACGAGCAGTACTTC.